This T cell receptor beta chain appears in the sequencing data of a study of control samples from healthy donors and cancer patients. Measured with immunoSEQ multiplex PCR; TCRdb has only the in-frame clones, and not every one. The sample includes roughly 150,000 clones, 92% of them seen just once. The sequencing sample was made of blood. The receptor was isolated from a woman in her 30s in good health.

DNA for the CDR3: TGTGCCAGCAGCCCCCTCGCAGGCTATGGCTACACCTTC. Translating gives CASSPLAGYGYTF. The rearrangement uses TRBV28 and TRBJ1-2; D is ambiguous. Germline lookup yields CDR1 MDHEN and CDR2 SYDVKM. The CDR3 spans 13 residues. The V end was cut by 6 bases, the J end by 4 bases, with 12 bases between.